This TCR beta chain was retrieved from a study of spatial heterogeneity in lung cancer. Described time point: blood at routine non-recurrence follow-up after resection. Per the germline V gene, CDR1 is MNHEY and CDR2 is SVGEGT. V lost 2 bases and J 2 bases, leaving 9 bases between the germline ends. This CDR3 has 14 residues. TCRdb called the 5' RACE reads again in MiXCR, with one record for every CDR3 protein. The sample shows 25,000 to 35,000 distinct CDR3 sequences, less than 6.5% of them seen only once. The sequence came from a female donor with early-stage non-small cell lung cancer. J is TRBJ1-1 and V is TRBV6-2 or TRBV6-3; TRBD1 might be the D (6 bases). Source: PBMCs, taken at follow-up. The CDR3 loop reads CASSYEGGNTEAFF. The CDR3 DNA reads as TGTGCCAGCAGTTACGAAGGGGGAAACACTGAAGCTTTCTTT.